The clone carrying this T cell receptor (beta chain) was recorded only once. Its antigen is not known. The data belong to a study of T-cell reconstitution after alpha-beta-depleted transplantation in children. This CDR3 is built from 16 residues. The germline V gene encodes CDR1 SGHRS and CDR2 YFSETQ. Unmatched junction bases numbered 7, after V lost 0 bases and J lost 5 bases. A library of TCRbeta sequences, prepared with unique molecular identifiers, was generated. TCRdb redid the calling of the PCR reads with MiXCR, one entry per CDR3 protein. The sample holds 200,000 to 300,000 distinct CDR3 sequences, about 26% seen once. The study's findings and limits: Approximately two months post-transplant, alpha-beta T cells reportedly originated from several hundred expanded graft clones. For some patients, TCRbeta diversity was high at day 60 because of recipient T cells and thymic progenitors that survived. When one year had passed after transplant, most T-cell counts and diversity came from newly produced T cells.

The sample was PBMCs, taken before TCRalphabeta/CD19-depleted stem cell transplant. The rearrangement uses TRBV5-1 and TRBJ2-1, with 8 bases fitting TRBD2. The receptor was isolated from a girl aged 2 to 9 with Fanconi anemia, due to receive a stem cell transplant. The CDR3 loop is CASSLEGLAGHNEQFF. Here the CDR3 DNA reads TGCGCCAGCAGCTTGGAAGGGCTAGCGGGCCACAATGAGCAGTTCTTC.